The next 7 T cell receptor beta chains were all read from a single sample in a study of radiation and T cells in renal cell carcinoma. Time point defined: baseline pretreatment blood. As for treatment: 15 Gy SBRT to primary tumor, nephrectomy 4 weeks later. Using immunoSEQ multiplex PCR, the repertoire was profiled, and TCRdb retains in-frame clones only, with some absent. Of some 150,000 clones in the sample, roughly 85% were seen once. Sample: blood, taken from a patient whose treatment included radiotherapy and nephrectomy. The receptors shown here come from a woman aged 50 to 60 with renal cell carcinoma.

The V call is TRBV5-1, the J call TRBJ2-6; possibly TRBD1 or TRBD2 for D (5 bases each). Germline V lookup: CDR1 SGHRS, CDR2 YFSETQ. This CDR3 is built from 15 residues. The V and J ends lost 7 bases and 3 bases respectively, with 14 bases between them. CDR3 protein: CASSISGSGANVLTF. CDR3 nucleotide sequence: TGCGCCAGCTCTATTTCAGGGAGTGGGGCCAACGTCCTGACTTTC.

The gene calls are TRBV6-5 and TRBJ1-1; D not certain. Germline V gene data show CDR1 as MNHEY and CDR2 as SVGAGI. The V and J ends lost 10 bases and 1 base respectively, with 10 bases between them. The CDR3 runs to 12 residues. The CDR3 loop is CATSGPNTEAFF. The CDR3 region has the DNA TGTGCCACGTCCGGTCCGAACACTGAAGCTTTCTTT.

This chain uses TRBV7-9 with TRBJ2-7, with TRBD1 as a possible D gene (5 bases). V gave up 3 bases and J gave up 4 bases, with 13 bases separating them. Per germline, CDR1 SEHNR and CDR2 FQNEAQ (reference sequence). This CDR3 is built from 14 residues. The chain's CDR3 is CASSLQGEIYEQYF. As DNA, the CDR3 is TGTGCCAGCAGCTTGCAAGGGGAAATTTACGAGCAGTACTTC.

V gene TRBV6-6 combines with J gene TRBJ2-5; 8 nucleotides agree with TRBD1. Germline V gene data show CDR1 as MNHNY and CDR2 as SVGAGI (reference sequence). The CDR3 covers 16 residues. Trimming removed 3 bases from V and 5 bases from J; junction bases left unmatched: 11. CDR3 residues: CASSYGQGHIGETQYF. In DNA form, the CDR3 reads TGTGCCAGCAGTTATGGACAGGGTCATATTGGGGAGACCCAGTACTTC.

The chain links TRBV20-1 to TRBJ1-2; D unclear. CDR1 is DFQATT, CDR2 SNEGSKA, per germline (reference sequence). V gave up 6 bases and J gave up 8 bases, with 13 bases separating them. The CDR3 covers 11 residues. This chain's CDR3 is CSASGPEGYTF. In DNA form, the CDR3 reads TGCAGTGCCTCGGGCCCGGAGGGCTACACCTTC.

CDR3 nucleotide sequence: TGTGCCAGTAGGCCAGGCGGGGGAACGCATCAGCCCCAGCATTTT. Translating it yields CASRPGGGTHQPQHF. The V call is TRBV19, the J call TRBJ1-5; the D gene is possibly TRBD1 (5 bases). This CDR3 has 15 amino acids. Trimming left V 6 bases short and J 5 bases short, with 17 bases between. Germline values: CDR1 LNHDA, CDR2 SQIVND (reference sequence).

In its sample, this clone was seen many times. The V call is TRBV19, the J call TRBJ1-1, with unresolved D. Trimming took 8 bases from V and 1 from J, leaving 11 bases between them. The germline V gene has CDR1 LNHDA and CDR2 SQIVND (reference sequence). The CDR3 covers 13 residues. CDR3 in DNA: TGTGCCAGTGCAACCTCAGAGAACACTGAAGCTTTCTTT. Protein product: CASATSENTEAFF.